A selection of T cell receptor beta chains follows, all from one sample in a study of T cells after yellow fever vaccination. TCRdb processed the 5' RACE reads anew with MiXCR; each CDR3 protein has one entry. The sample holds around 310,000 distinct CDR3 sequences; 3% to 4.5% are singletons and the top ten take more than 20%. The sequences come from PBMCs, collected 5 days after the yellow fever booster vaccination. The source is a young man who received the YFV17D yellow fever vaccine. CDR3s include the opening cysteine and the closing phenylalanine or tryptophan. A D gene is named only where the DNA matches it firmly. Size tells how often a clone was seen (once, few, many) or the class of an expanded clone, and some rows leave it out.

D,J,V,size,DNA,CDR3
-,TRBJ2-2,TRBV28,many,TGTGCCAGCAGCTCGATAGCCCTCCCGGGGGCCGGGGAGCTGTTTTTT,CASSSIALPGAGELFF
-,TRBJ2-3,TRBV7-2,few,TGTGCCAGCAGCGGGGCCACTACGCAGTATTTT,CASSGATTQYF
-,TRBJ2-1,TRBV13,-,TGTGCCAGCAGCTTACTCCTAGAGCAGTTCTTC,CASSLLLEQFF
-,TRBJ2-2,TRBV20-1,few,TGCACCTGGGGTAGGCCCGACACCGGGGAGCTGTTTTTT,CTWGRPDTGELFF
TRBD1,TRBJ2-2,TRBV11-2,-,TGTGCCAGCAGCTCCAATAGGGACAGGGGTACCGGGGAGCTGTTTTTT,CASSSNRDRGTGELFF
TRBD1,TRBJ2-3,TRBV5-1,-,TGCGCCAGCAGCCGTTTTGACAGGGAAGGTACGCAGTATTTT,CASSRFDREGTQYF
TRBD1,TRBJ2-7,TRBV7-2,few,TGTGCCAGCAGCTCGGACAGGGCCCACTCCTACGAGCAGTACTTC,CASSSDRAHSYEQYF
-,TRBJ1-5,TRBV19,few,TGTGCCAGTAGTAGCAGTGGGGCAGACAATCAGCCCCAGCATTTT,CASSSSGADNQPQHF
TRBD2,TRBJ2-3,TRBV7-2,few,TGTGCCAGCAGCCGCGGGGGGTGGACAGATACGCAGTATTTT,CASSRGGWTDTQYF
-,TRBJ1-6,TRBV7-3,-,TGTGCCAGCAGCTTAATGCCAGCTACCTATAATTCACCCCTCCACTTT,CASSLMPATYNSPLHF
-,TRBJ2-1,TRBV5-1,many,TGCGCCAGCAGCTCCCAAAACGGGGGAGGCAGGAATGAGCAGTTCTTC,CASSSQNGGGRNEQFF
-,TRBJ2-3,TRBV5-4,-,TGTGCCAGCAGTTCGGGGGGGTCGGGGACAGATAGGCAGTATTTT,CASSSGGSGTDRQYF
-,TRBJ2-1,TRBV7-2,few,TGTGCCAGCAGCTTAGTCGGCAGTTATTCCTACAATGAGCAGTTCTTC,CASSLVGSYSYNEQFF
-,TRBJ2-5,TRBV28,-,TGTGCCAGCAGACTGCGGTCCCAAGAGACCCAGTACTTC,CASRLRSQETQYF
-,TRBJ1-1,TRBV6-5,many,TGTGCCAGCACCCCGGGTGGCCGAGACACTGAAGCTTTCTTT,CASTPGGRDTEAFF
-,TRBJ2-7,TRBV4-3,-,TGCGCCAGCAGCCGGACAGTCTTGGGGGGCGAGCAGTACTTC,CASSRTVLGGEQYF
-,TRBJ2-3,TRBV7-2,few,TGTGCCAGCAGCTTAGTCTCCGGCTTCAGCACAGATACGCAGTATTTT,CASSLVSGFSTDTQYF
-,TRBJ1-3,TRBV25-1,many,TGTGCCAGCAGCCCCGGCCATACTGGAAACACCATATATTTT,CASSPGHTGNTIYF
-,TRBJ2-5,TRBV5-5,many,TGTGCCAGCAGCTTGGGGCCCTGGGCGGACCAACAAGAGACCCAGTACTTC,CASSLGPWADQQETQYF
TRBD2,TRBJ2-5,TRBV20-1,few,TGCAGTGCTAGAAAGGGTCTAGCGGGGCAAGAGACCCAGTACTTC,CSARKGLAGQETQYF
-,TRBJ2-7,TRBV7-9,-,TGTGCCAGCAGCCCTGACAGTTCTCACTACGAGCAGTACTTC,CASSPDSSHYEQYF
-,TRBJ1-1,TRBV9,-,TGTGCCAGCAGCGCAGGGACCGACAGCTCCTTTAGGGCTTTCTTT,CASSAGTDSSFRAFF
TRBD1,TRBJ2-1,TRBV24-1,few,TGTGCCACCAGTGACCCCGGGACAGGGTGGCAGTTCTTC,CATSDPGTGWQFF
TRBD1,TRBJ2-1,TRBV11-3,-,TGTGCCAGCAGCGCAGACAGGGGTTACAATGAGCAGTTCTTC,CASSADRGYNEQFF
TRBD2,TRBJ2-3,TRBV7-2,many,TGTGCCAGCAGCTCTATCAGGACTAGCGGGGGCACAGATACGCAGTATTTT,CASSSIRTSGGTDTQYF
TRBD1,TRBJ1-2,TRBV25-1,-,TGTGCCAGCACTCGATGCCAGGACAGGGGGATCTATGGCTACACCTTC,CASTRCQDRGIYGYTF
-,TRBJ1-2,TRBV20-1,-,TGCAGTGCTAAACAGGCGGTCTATGGCTACACCTTC,CSAKQAVYGYTF
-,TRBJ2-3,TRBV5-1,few,TGCGCCAGCAGTACGGGGCAATACACAGATACGCAGTATTTT,CASSTGQYTDTQYF
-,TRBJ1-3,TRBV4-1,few,TGCGCCAGCAGCCACCGCTCCAGCGGGGACCCTTTCTCTGGAAACACCATATATTTT,CASSHRSSGDPFSGNTIYF
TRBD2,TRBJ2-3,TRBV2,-,TGTGCCAGCAGTCTTGGGACTAGCGGGAGTCTCACAGATACGCAGTATTTT,CASSLGTSGSLTDTQYF
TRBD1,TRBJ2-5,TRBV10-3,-,TGTGCCATCAGGGACAGGGGCGGGGAGACCCAGTACTTC,CAIRDRGGETQYF
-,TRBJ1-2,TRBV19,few,TGTGCCAGTAGTATAGAGACTGTGGATTTACCTAACTATGGCTACACCTTC,CASSIETVDLPNYGYTF
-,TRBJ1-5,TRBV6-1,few,TGTGCCAGCAGTGAAGGGGGCAGCTATAGCAATCAGCCCCAGCATTTT,CASSEGGSYSNQPQHF
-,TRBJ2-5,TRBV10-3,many,TGTGCCATCAGTGCCCAAGAGACCCAGTACTTC,CAISAQETQYF
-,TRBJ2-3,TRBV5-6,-,TGTGCCAGCAGCTGGGACATCGGGGTTGCAGATACGCAGTATTTT,CASSWDIGVADTQYF
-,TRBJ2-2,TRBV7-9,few,TGTGCCAGCAGCTCTACAAGGACAGACCCCAGAGGCGGGGAGCTGTTTTTT,CASSSTRTDPRGGELFF
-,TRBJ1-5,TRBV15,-,TGTGCCACCAGCTCTACAGGGTTTCAGCCCCAGCATTTT,CATSSTGFQPQHF
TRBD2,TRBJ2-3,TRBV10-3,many,TGTGCCATCAGTGAAAGAGTGTTTAGCGGGCCGGGGGAGGATACGCAGTATTTT,CAISERVFSGPGEDTQYF
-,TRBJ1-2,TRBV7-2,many,TGTGCCAGCAGCTCATCCGAGACAGTCCGGAGCGGCTACACCTTC,CASSSSETVRSGYTF
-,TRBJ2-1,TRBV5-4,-,TGTGCCAGCAGCTGGAACGACGGGGGTGTATTCGGGAGCTCCTACAATGAGCAGTTCTTC,CASSWNDGGVFGSSYNEQFF
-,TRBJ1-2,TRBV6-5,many,TGTGCCAGCACCCTGGACGGGAGCACGAACTATGGCTACACCTTC,CASTLDGSTNYGYTF
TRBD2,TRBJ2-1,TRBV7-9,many,TGTGCCAGCAGCTTAAGCGGGGGCTTTGGGAATGAGCAGTTCTTC,CASSLSGGFGNEQFF
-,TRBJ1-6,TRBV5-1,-,TGCGCCAGCAGCTTGAATCCGGCGGGGCTGGTATCACCCCTCCACTTT,CASSLNPAGLVSPLHF
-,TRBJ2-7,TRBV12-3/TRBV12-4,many,TGTGCCAGCAGTTGGAACCGGTGGGGTGAGCAGTACTTC,CASSWNRWGEQYF
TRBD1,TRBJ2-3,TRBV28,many,TGTGCCAGCGTAAACCCCGGACAGGGGACCCAAGATACGCAGTATTTT,CASVNPGQGTQDTQYF
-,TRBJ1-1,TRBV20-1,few,TGCAGTGCTGGGGGGCTTGAATACACTGAAGCTTTCTTT,CSAGGLEYTEAFF
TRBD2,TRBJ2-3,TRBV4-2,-,TGTGCCAGCAGCCCTTCGACTCGCGGGGGGTCAGATACGCAGTATTTT,CASSPSTRGGSDTQYF
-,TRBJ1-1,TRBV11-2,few,TGTGCCAGCAAGGTCAGGGCCGCGATGGGCACTGAAGCTTTCTTT,CASKVRAAMGTEAFF
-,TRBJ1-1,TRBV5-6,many,TGTGCCAGCAGCTTGGGGCCCCGGAGAGCGAACACTGAAGCTTTCTTT,CASSLGPRRANTEAFF
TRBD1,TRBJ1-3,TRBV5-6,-,TGTGCCAGCAGCACACAACGGGACAGGAGTAATCTGCGCTCTGGAAACACCATATATTTT,CASSTQRDRSNLRSGNTIYF
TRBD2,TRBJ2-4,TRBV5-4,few,TGTGCCAGCAGCGCGGGGACTAGTGTCGGAAACATTCAGTACTTC,CASSAGTSVGNIQYF
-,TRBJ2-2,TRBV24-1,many,TGTGCCACCAGTGATTGGGAGACCGGGGAGCTGTTTTTT,CATSDWETGELFF
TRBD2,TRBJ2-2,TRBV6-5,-,TGTGCCAGCAGGCGCGGGGGGGCTGCCGGGGAGCTGTTTTTT,CASRRGGAAGELFF